This TCR beta chain was recorded in a study of cytomegalovirus exposure and HLA in healthy donors. Broader study findings: Across HLA loci, a later analysis found differing TCR association rates, with DRB1 most and HLA-C fewest. Sequence variants that were highly shared formed a cluster that was likely a sequencing artifact. Reportedly, a later analysis found an Asian-associated ancestry cluster had fewer N-insertions than the roughly 630-donor mean.

The PCR contained 60 Vbeta and 13 Jbeta primers. The repertoire was sequenced with immunoSEQ multiplex PCR; TCRdb's copy has only in-frame clones and lacks some. This sample has about 59,000 clones, with 80% found just once. As concerns this clone: Its matching antigen is unknown.

The CDR3 has 15 residues. V was clipped by 1 base and J by 0 bases; unmatched bases: 0. The germline V gene has CDR1 LNHNV and CDR2 YYDKDF (reference sequence). This chain connects TRBV15 to TRBJ2-5; TRBD2 agrees at 9 bases. This TCR derives from a woman between 40 and 50 years old in good health and CMV-seronegative. Source material: PBMCs. The CDR3 DNA follows: TGTGCCACCAGCAGAGGGACTAGCGACCAAGAGACCCAGTACTTC. It specifies CATSRGTSDQETQYF. The complete variable domain, with remaining parts taken from reference TRBV15 and TRBJ2-5, reads DAMVIQNPRYQVTQFGKPVTLSCSQTLNHNVMYWYQQKSSQAPKLLFHYYDKDFNNEADTPDNFQSRRPNTSFCFLDIRSPGLGDTAMYLCATSRGTSDQETQYFGPGTRLLVL.